The rows below give T cell receptor beta chains drawn from one sample of a study of CD4 T cells in relation to SARS-CoV-2 and coronaviruses. Method: immunoSEQ multiplex PCR; TCRdb's copy keeps in-frame clones and lacks some. The sample has about 21,000 clones, roughly 66% seen once; the top ten hold approximately 11%. Antigens for these TCRs are unknown. The sequencing sample was made of CD4+ T cells from PBMCs, cultured in vitro. The receptors originated from a human donor in good health. CDR3s include the opening cysteine and the closing phenylalanine or tryptophan. A D gene is named only where the DNA matches it firmly. The size field is filled for only some rows; it gives once, few, many or a size class.

clone_size: few; cdr3_length: 15; d_call: NA; j_call: TRBJ2-2; v_call: TRBV2; cdr3_nt: TGTGCCAGCAGTGAAGAGGGTAGAGGAGGCGGGGAGCTGTTTTTT; cdr3_aa: CASSEEGRGGGELFF
clone_size: NA; cdr3_length: 13; d_call: TRBD1; j_call: TRBJ1-1; v_call: TRBV5-1; cdr3_nt: TGCGCCAGCAGCTTTACAGGGGGCCTAGAAGCTTTCTTT; cdr3_aa: CASSFTGGLEAFF
clone_size: NA; cdr3_length: 15; d_call: TRBD2; j_call: TRBJ2-2; v_call: TRBV5-4; cdr3_nt: TGTGCCAGCAGCTCGTGGGCGGGAGGGTCCGGGGAGCTGTTTTTT; cdr3_aa: CASSSWAGGSGELFF
clone_size: NA; cdr3_length: 15; d_call: TRBD2; j_call: TRBJ2-6; v_call: TRBV18; cdr3_nt: TGTGCCAGCTCACGGGGAGGGTATGGGGCCAACGTCCTGACTTTC; cdr3_aa: CASSRGGYGANVLTF
clone_size: NA; cdr3_length: 14; d_call: NA; j_call: TRBJ2-7; v_call: TRBV5-1; cdr3_nt: TGCGCCAGCAGACGGACACCAGCGGTTTTAGAGCAGTACTTC; cdr3_aa: CASRRTPAVLEQYF
clone_size: NA; cdr3_length: 13; d_call: NA; j_call: TRBJ2-2; v_call: TRBV5-4; cdr3_nt: TGTGCCAGCAGCTTGGTGCTCACCGGGGAGCTGTTTTTT; cdr3_aa: CASSLVLTGELFF
clone_size: NA; cdr3_length: 17; d_call: NA; j_call: TRBJ2-5; v_call: TRBV27; cdr3_nt: TGTGCCAGCAGTTCCCAGGGTCGCTATCGGGGCGGAGAGACCCAGTACTTC; cdr3_aa: CASSSQGRYRGGETQYF
clone_size: few; cdr3_length: 15; d_call: TRBD1; j_call: TRBJ2-7; v_call: TRBV4-2; cdr3_nt: TGTGCCAGCAGCCAAGAAGGGACAGGGGCTTACGAGCAGTACTTC; cdr3_aa: CASSQEGTGAYEQYF
clone_size: NA; cdr3_length: 15; d_call: NA; j_call: TRBJ2-1; v_call: TRBV24-1; cdr3_nt: TGTGCCACCAGTGATTCCCGGGGAATCGGCAATGAGCAGTTCTTC; cdr3_aa: CATSDSRGIGNEQFF
clone_size: NA; cdr3_length: 14; d_call: NA; j_call: TRBJ2-4; v_call: TRBV7-9; cdr3_nt: TGTGCCAGCAGCTCCGACATAGCCAAAAACATTCAGTACTTC; cdr3_aa: CASSSDIAKNIQYF
clone_size: NA; cdr3_length: 14; d_call: NA; j_call: TRBJ2-3; v_call: TRBV27; cdr3_nt: TGTGCCAGCAGAGGGACCGTAAGAAGAGATACGCAGTATTTT; cdr3_aa: CASRGTVRRDTQYF
clone_size: NA; cdr3_length: 13; d_call: NA; j_call: TRBJ1-1; v_call: TRBV14; cdr3_nt: TGTGCCAGCAGCCAACTTCTCGACACTGAAGCTTTCTTT; cdr3_aa: CASSQLLDTEAFF
clone_size: once; cdr3_length: 14; d_call: TRBD2; j_call: TRBJ2-5; v_call: TRBV9; cdr3_nt: TGTGCCAGCAGCGTTGCGGGGGGGGAAGAGACCCAGTACTTC; cdr3_aa: CASSVAGGEETQYF
clone_size: NA; cdr3_length: 12; d_call: NA; j_call: TRBJ2-3; v_call: TRBV23-1; cdr3_nt: TGCGCGAGCAGTTACTCCACAGATACGCAGTATTTT; cdr3_aa: CASSYSTDTQYF
clone_size: NA; cdr3_length: 14; d_call: TRBD2; j_call: TRBJ2-7; v_call: TRBV11-2; cdr3_nt: TGTGCCAGCAGCTTGACTAGCGCCCCCTACGAGCAGTACTTC; cdr3_aa: CASSLTSAPYEQYF
clone_size: NA; cdr3_length: 13; d_call: NA; j_call: TRBJ2-5; v_call: TRBV12-3/TRBV12-4; cdr3_nt: TGTGCCAGCAGTTTGTTTCGCCAAGAGACCCAGTACTTC; cdr3_aa: CASSLFRQETQYF
clone_size: NA; cdr3_length: 14; d_call: NA; j_call: TRBJ2-1; v_call: TRBV18; cdr3_nt: TGTGCCAGCTCACCAAGGCAGGGAAGAAATGAGCAGTTCTTC; cdr3_aa: CASSPRQGRNEQFF
clone_size: NA; cdr3_length: 19; d_call: TRBD2; j_call: TRBJ2-2; v_call: TRBV5-1; cdr3_nt: TGCGCCAGCAGCCCGACTCTGCGGGCTAGCGGGAGGAACACCGGGGAGCTGTTTTTT; cdr3_aa: CASSPTLRASGRNTGELFF
clone_size: few; cdr3_length: 15; d_call: NA; j_call: TRBJ1-3; v_call: TRBV6-5; cdr3_nt: TGTGCCAGCAGGGCCGACAGCTACTCTGGAAACACCATATATTTT; cdr3_aa: CASRADSYSGNTIYF
clone_size: NA; cdr3_length: 15; d_call: NA; j_call: TRBJ2-3; v_call: TRBV7-6; cdr3_nt: TGTGCCAGCAGAGGACAGGCGGGGGGCACAGATACGCAGTATTTT; cdr3_aa: CASRGQAGGTDTQYF
clone_size: few; cdr3_length: 11; d_call: NA; j_call: TRBJ1-3; v_call: TRBV6-5; cdr3_nt: TGTGCCAGCAGTCTCGGAAACACCATATATTTT; cdr3_aa: CASSLGNTIYF
clone_size: NA; cdr3_length: 16; d_call: TRBD2; j_call: TRBJ2-1; v_call: TRBV3-1/TRBV3-2; cdr3_nt: TGTGCCAGCAGCCAAATGGCGGGAGCCGTAAACAATGAGCAGTTCTTC; cdr3_aa: CASSQMAGAVNNEQFF
clone_size: NA; cdr3_length: 14; d_call: NA; j_call: TRBJ1-2; v_call: TRBV14; cdr3_nt: TGTGCCAGCAGCTATTCTAGGAGCAGCAGTGGCTACACCTTC; cdr3_aa: CASSYSRSSSGYTF
clone_size: NA; cdr3_length: 17; d_call: TRBD2; j_call: TRBJ2-1; v_call: TRBV5-1; cdr3_nt: TGCGCCAGCAGCTTGGTGGCTAGCGGGGGGGTCTGGAATGAGCAGTTCTTC; cdr3_aa: CASSLVASGGVWNEQFF
clone_size: few; cdr3_length: 16; d_call: TRBD1; j_call: TRBJ1-6; v_call: TRBV3-1/TRBV3-2; cdr3_nt: TGTGCCAGCAGCCAAGTGAGGACAGGGGGCTATTCACCCCTCCACTTT; cdr3_aa: CASSQVRTGGYSPLHF
clone_size: few; cdr3_length: 16; d_call: TRBD2; j_call: TRBJ2-3; v_call: TRBV7-7; cdr3_nt: TGTGCCAGCAGCCTGACTAGCGGGGGGGCGGCAGATACGCAGTATTTT; cdr3_aa: CASSLTSGGAADTQYF
clone_size: few; cdr3_length: 15; d_call: NA; j_call: TRBJ1-2; v_call: TRBV19; cdr3_nt: TGTGCCAGTAGTCCAGCAGGAGGGGCGGGGGCTGGCTACACCTTC; cdr3_aa: CASSPAGGAGAGYTF
clone_size: NA; cdr3_length: 17; d_call: NA; j_call: TRBJ2-5; v_call: TRBV3-1/TRBV3-2; cdr3_nt: TGTGCCAGCAGCCAAGATCGGGCAGGGGCTATCCAAGAGACCCAGTACTTC; cdr3_aa: CASSQDRAGAIQETQYF
clone_size: NA; cdr3_length: 18; d_call: NA; j_call: TRBJ1-6; v_call: TRBV7-9; cdr3_nt: TGTGCCAGCAGCACCGGACAAGGGGTGAGCTCCTATAATTCACCCCTCCACTTT; cdr3_aa: CASSTGQGVSSYNSPLHF
clone_size: NA; cdr3_length: 18; d_call: NA; j_call: TRBJ2-3; v_call: TRBV4-3; cdr3_nt: TGCGCCAGCAGCCAAGATACTCCCTACATGGGTAGCACAGATACGCAGTATTTT; cdr3_aa: CASSQDTPYMGSTDTQYF
clone_size: few; cdr3_length: 15; d_call: TRBD1; j_call: TRBJ1-4; v_call: TRBV19; cdr3_nt: TGTGCCAGTAGTATAGCAGGGACAGGGAGTGAAAAACTGTTTTTT; cdr3_aa: CASSIAGTGSEKLFF
clone_size: NA; cdr3_length: 14; d_call: TRBD1; j_call: TRBJ2-7; v_call: TRBV7-9; cdr3_nt: TGTGCCAGCAGCTCGACAGGGGCGGCCTACGAGCAGTACTTC; cdr3_aa: CASSSTGAAYEQYF
clone_size: NA; cdr3_length: 13; d_call: NA; j_call: TRBJ1-2; v_call: TRBV4-3; cdr3_nt: TGCGCCAGCAGCCAAGGACAGGAGCATGGCTACACCTTC; cdr3_aa: CASSQGQEHGYTF
clone_size: NA; cdr3_length: 15; d_call: NA; j_call: TRBJ1-2; v_call: TRBV30; cdr3_nt: TGTGCCTGGAGTGTATCTTCGGAAAGTTCGTATGGCTACACCTTC; cdr3_aa: CAWSVSSESSYGYTF
clone_size: NA; cdr3_length: 19; d_call: TRBD2; j_call: TRBJ2-7; v_call: TRBV4-3; cdr3_nt: TGCGCCAGCAGCCAAGATCTGTCGGGGGGAGGGACTAGCGGCCGAGAGCAGTACTTC; cdr3_aa: CASSQDLSGGGTSGREQYF
clone_size: NA; cdr3_length: 13; d_call: NA; j_call: TRBJ1-1; v_call: TRBV29-1; cdr3_nt: TGCAGCGTGACAACGCAGGGGAACACTGAAGCTTTCTTT; cdr3_aa: CSVTTQGNTEAFF
clone_size: NA; cdr3_length: 14; d_call: NA; j_call: TRBJ1-1; v_call: TRBV5-6; cdr3_nt: TGTGCCAGCAGGTGGGGGGTCTTGAACACTGAAGCTTTCTTT; cdr3_aa: CASRWGVLNTEAFF
clone_size: NA; cdr3_length: 15; d_call: TRBD1; j_call: TRBJ1-2; v_call: TRBV25-1; cdr3_nt: TGTGCCAGCAGTTTCCTGACAGGGTCCAAAGGAGGCTACACCTTC; cdr3_aa: CASSFLTGSKGGYTF
clone_size: NA; cdr3_length: 14; d_call: TRBD1; j_call: TRBJ1-4; v_call: TRBV6-5; cdr3_nt: TGTGCCAGCAGCGGGACAGCTATTAATGAAAAACTGTTTTTT; cdr3_aa: CASSGTAINEKLFF
clone_size: NA; cdr3_length: 16; d_call: TRBD1; j_call: TRBJ1-2; v_call: TRBV6-1; cdr3_nt: TGTGCCAGCAGTGAAGCGCTTCATCGGACAGGGGATGGCTACACCTTC; cdr3_aa: CASSEALHRTGDGYTF
clone_size: NA; cdr3_length: 16; d_call: NA; j_call: TRBJ2-1; v_call: TRBV19; cdr3_nt: TGTGCCAGTAGTATAGGGCCGGCACCGAGCTACAATGAGCAGTTCTTC; cdr3_aa: CASSIGPAPSYNEQFF
clone_size: NA; cdr3_length: 13; d_call: TRBD2; j_call: TRBJ2-7; v_call: TRBV5-8; cdr3_nt: TGTGCCAGCAGTCGGGGGGGCACCTACGAGCAGTACTTC; cdr3_aa: CASSRGGTYEQYF
clone_size: once; cdr3_length: 14; d_call: NA; j_call: TRBJ2-3; v_call: TRBV6-4; cdr3_nt: TGTGCCAGCAGCCCGACCCGCCTCACAGATACGCAGTATTTT; cdr3_aa: CASSPTRLTDTQYF
clone_size: NA; cdr3_length: 15; d_call: TRBD2; j_call: TRBJ2-3; v_call: TRBV7-2; cdr3_nt: TGTGCCAGCAGCTCACTAGCGGGGGACACAGATACGCAGTATTTT; cdr3_aa: CASSSLAGDTDTQYF